These 25 T cell receptor beta chains originate from one sample sequenced in a study of T cell changes during pregnancy in multiple sclerosis. TCRdb keeps only in-frame clones here, not all; method: immunoSEQ multiplex PCR. There are about 60,000 clones in the sample; about 92% occur only once, and around 0.85% lies in the top ten. Sequenced material: peripheral blood, taken in the first trimester of pregnancy. The origin of the receptors is a female donor with multiple sclerosis, enrolled in a pregnancy study.

The V gene is TRBV7-2, the J gene TRBJ1-4; 8 bases are a match to TRBD1. The CDR3 runs to 14 residues. V dropped 5 bases and J dropped 4; count of bases not matched to a gene: 3. Germline CDR1 reads SGHTA; CDR2 reads FQGNSA. CDR3 in DNA: TGTGCCAGCAGCCGGGACAGGAATAATGAAAAACTGTTTTTT. Translation gives CASSRDRNNEKLFF. Drawing the rest from reference TRBV7-2 and TRBJ1-4, the complete variable domain is GAGVSQSPSNKVTEKGKDVELRCDPISGHTALYWYRQSLGQGLEFLIYFQGNSAPDKSGLPSDRFSAERTGGSVSTLTIQRTQQEDSAVYLCASSRDRNNEKLFFGSGTQLSVL.

The V gene is TRBV2, the J gene TRBJ2-3, with D possibly being TRBD1 (5 bases). V was pared by 5 bases and J by 14 bases, with 17 bases between. This CDR3 has 12 residues. Germline-derived CDR1 and CDR2 are SNHLY and FYNNEI. The CDR3: CASSKEDNTPYF. The CDR3, as DNA: TGTGCCAGCAGTAAAGAGGACAACACCCCGTATTTT.

This clone came up once. This chain connects TRBV5-6 to TRBJ2-7; tentative D call: TRBD1 (6 bases). The length of the CDR3 is 15 residues. In germline, CDR1 is SGHDT, CDR2 YYEEEE. Trimming removed 2 bases at V and 7 bases at J, with 19 bases between. The CDR3 nucleotides read TGTGCCAGCAGCTTCCGGGACACTTATAGGAGAGAGCAGTACTTC. Amino acids: CASSFRDTYRREQYF.

The chain is built from TRBV5-6 and TRBJ1-1; D gene ambiguous. V shed 2 bases and J shed 0 bases, with 5 bases lying between them. Germline values: CDR1 SGHDT, CDR2 YYEEEE. The CDR3 length is 13 residues. The CDR3 sequence: CASSFSVNTEAFF. The CDR3, as DNA: TGTGCCAGCAGCTTCTCGGTGAACACTGAAGCTTTCTTT.

The chain links TRBV11-2 to TRBJ2-1; tentative D call: TRBD2 (7 bases). Trimming cost V 3 bases and J 9 bases, with 12 bases left between them. The CDR3 spans 13 residues. Germline-derived CDR1 and CDR2 are SGHAT and FQNNGV. Here the CDR3 reads CASSFAGASEQFF. The CDR3, as DNA: TGTGCCAGCAGCTTTGCGGGGGCCAGTGAGCAGTTCTTC.

V is TRBV27 and J is TRBJ1-5, with 7 positions matching TRBD1. Germline V lookup: CDR1 MNHEY, CDR2 SMNVEV (reference sequence). The CDR3 runs 14 residues. V dropped 5 bases and J dropped 3; count of bases not matched to a gene: 4. The CDR3 protein is CASSGGTVNQPQHF. CDR3 DNA: TGTGCCAGCAGTGGGGGGACAGTCAATCAGCCCCAGCATTTT.

This clone was recorded once. The chain links TRBV5-5 to TRBJ2-7; unclear D gene. V lost 1 base and J 1 base, leaving 6 bases between the germline ends. The CDR3 sequence is 13 residues long. The V gene's germline CDR1 is SGHKS and CDR2 YYEKEE (reference sequence). CDR3 sequence (DNA): TGTGCCAGCAGCTTGCGCAGGTCCTACGAGCAGTACTTC. Translated: CASSLRRSYEQYF.

The genes are TRBV7-8 and TRBJ2-1, with D tentatively TRBD1 (5 bases). The CDR3 is made up of 13 amino acids. Germline V gene data show CDR1 as SGHVS and CDR2 as FQNEAQ. The V gene lost 1 base and the J gene lost 5 bases, with 6 bases spanning the gap. CDR3 sequence reads: CASSLGQHNEQFF. The CDR3 nucleotides read TGTGCCAGCAGCTTAGGACAGCACAATGAGCAGTTCTTC.

The J gene is TRBJ1-2, the V gene TRBV18; a possible D gene is TRBD1 (5 bases). Germline lookup yields CDR1 KGHSH and CDR2 LQKENI. The CDR3 is 15 residues long. V was pared by 0 bases and J by 4 bases, with 12 bases between. The CDR3: CASSPPIRVGYGYTF. The CDR3, as DNA: TGTGCCAGCTCACCACCCATCAGGGTCGGCTATGGCTACACCTTC.

This clone occurred once. V gene TRBV2 combines with J gene TRBJ1-4; possibly TRBD1 for D (5 bases). Germline values: CDR1 SNHLY, CDR2 FYNNEI. V lost 6 bases, J lost 7 bases, and 12 bases lay in between. CDR3 size: 13 residues. CDR3 in DNA: TGTGCCAGCAGCACTGGGAGGGGTGAAAAACTGTTTTTT. This gives the protein CASSTGRGEKLFF.

The chain couples TRBV30 to TRBJ2-1; 7 bases line up with TRBD2. The CDR3 contains 14 residues. Germline CDR1 GTSNPN, CDR2 SVGIG (reference sequence). Germline trimming cut 3 bases from V and 7 bases from J; bases unmatched to any gene: 9. The CDR3 region is CAWSPAYSGNEQFF. The CDR3 region has the DNA TGTGCCTGGAGCCCCGCCTATAGCGGGAATGAGCAGTTCTTC. Based on the CDR3 plus reference TRBV30 and TRBJ2-1, the full variable domain is SQTIHQWPATLVQPVGSPLSLECTVEGTSNPNLYWYRQAAGRGLQLLFYSVGIGQISSEVPQNLSASRPQDRQFILSSKKLLLSDSGFYLCAWSPAYSGNEQFFGPGTRLTVL.

The genes are TRBV11-1 and TRBJ1-1; TRBD1 might be the D (6 bases). Germline CDR1 is SGHAT and CDR2 is FQDESV (reference sequence). The CDR3 sequence is 15 residues long. Trimming cost V 5 bases and J 0 bases, with 13 bases left between them. The CDR3 here is CASSQRGGLNTEAFF. CDR3 nucleotide sequence: TGTGCCAGCAGCCAGAGAGGGGGACTGAACACTGAAGCTTTCTTT.

The J gene is TRBJ1-1, the V gene TRBV28, with TRBD1 matching 9 bases. Germline V gene lookup returns CDR1 MDHEN and CDR2 SYDVKM. Losses at the gene ends were 5 bases for V and 0 bases for J; bases not matched to a gene: 1. The CDR3 totals 14 residues. CDR3 DNA: TGTGCCAGCAGTGGGACAGGGATGAACACTGAAGCTTTCTTT. Translating it yields CASSGTGMNTEAFF. Looking up the rest from reference TRBV28 and TRBJ1-1 gives the full variable domain: DVKVTQSSRYLVKRTGEKVFLECVQDMDHENMFWYRQDPGLGLRLIYFSYDVKMKEKGDIPEGYSVSREKKERFSLILESASTNQTSMYLCASSGTGMNTEAFFGQGTRLTVV.

This clone was picked up a small number of times. The chain combines TRBV7-2 with TRBJ1-2; D unclear. The germline V gene has CDR1 SGHTA and CDR2 FQGNSA. Trimming stripped 2 bases from V and 5 bases from J, with 9 bases between. This CDR3 has 13 amino acids. CDR3: CASSLRGEYGYTF. CDR3 DNA: TGTGCCAGCAGCTTACGCGGGGAGTATGGCTACACCTTC.

V gene TRBV9 combines with J gene TRBJ2-1; a weak D match, TRBD2 (7 bases). There are 17 residues in the CDR3. CDR1 SGDLS and CDR2 YYNGEE come from the germline V gene. V lost 3 bases and J 2 bases, leaving 18 bases between the germline ends. DNA of the CDR3: TGTGCCAGCAGCGCTCAGAGAACGGGGGGCGCCTACAATGAGCAGTTCTTC. It yields the protein CASSAQRTGGAYNEQFF.

The genes are TRBV7-2 and TRBJ1-1; D is possibly TRBD1 (5 bases). The CDR3 runs to 13 residues. V shed 5 bases and J shed 5 bases, with 12 bases lying between them. CDR1 is SGHTA, CDR2 FQGNSA, per germline. CDR3 DNA sequence: TGTGCCAGCAGCCCGCGGGGGAGGACTGAAGCTTTCTTT. It yields the protein CASSPRGRTEAFF.

The chain couples TRBV4-3 to TRBJ2-5, with 8 nucleotides matching TRBD2. This CDR3 comprises 15 residues. The trim removed 1 base at V and 1 base at J, leaving 2 bases unmatched. Germline loops: CDR1 LGHNA, CDR2 YSLEER. CDR3 bases: TGCGCCAGCAGCCAAGGCCGGGGGGGCCAAGAGACCCAGTACTTC. The encoded protein is CASSQGRGGQETQYF.

The chain uses TRBV7-3 and TRBJ2-3; perhaps TRBD2 as D (6 bases). CDR3 size: 16 residues. Germline V CDR1 and CDR2: SGHTA, FQGTGA. V lost 4 bases to trimming and J lost 5 bases, with 19 bases between them. The DNA for the CDR3 is TGTGCCAGCAGCTGGGGACGTGAGGGGCGGGGAGATACGCAGTATTTT. It specifies CASSWGREGRGDTQYF. The full variable domain, in which reference TRBV7-3 and TRBJ2-3 provide the parts outside the CDR3, is GAGVSQTPSNKVTEKGKYVELRCDPISGHTALYWYRQSLGQGPEFLIYFQGTGAADDSGLPNDRFFAVRPEGSVSTLKIQRTERGDSAVYLCASSWGREGRGDTQYFGPGTRLTVL.

In regard to this clone: The germline gene is not matched at one end of the junction; a read error may be the cause. V usage is TRBV5-1 and J usage is TRBJ2-7; D not certain. Germline CDR1 and CDR2: SGHRS and YFSETQ. This CDR3 is 13 amino acids long. CDR3 amino acids: CASSLDGAYEQYF. CDR3 DNA: TGCGCCAGCAGTTTGGACGGAGCCTACGAGCAGTACTTC.

The CDR3 here is CAISGEGQGIHQPQHF. The CDR3 DNA follows: TGTGCCATCAGTGGGGAAGGACAGGGTATCCATCAGCCCCAGCATTTT. The rearrangement uses TRBV10-3 and TRBJ1-5; TRBD1 matches at 8 bases. This CDR3 is 16 amino acids long. Germline CDR1 ENHRY, CDR2 SYGVKD. J lost 5 bases, V lost 4 bases, and 10 bases had no gene match.

Points on this clone: At one end, the junction sequence differs from germline, possibly due to a read error. The chain employs TRBV9 and TRBJ2-3, with 8 bases matching TRBD2. The CDR3 is 16 residues long. Germline CDR1 reads SGDLS; CDR2 reads YYNGEE. The CDR3 sequence: CASGVTSGGSADTQYF. The CDR3 DNA is TGTGCCAGCGGCGTGACCAGCGGGGGCTCTGCGGATACGCAGTATTTT.

CDR3 nucleotides: TGCGCCAGCAAGGCGGGACAGGGGTACTACGAGCAGTACTTC. Its translation is CASKAGQGYYEQYF. This chain links TRBV5-1 with TRBJ2-7; TRBD1 matches at 10 bases. V gave up 6 bases and J gave up 3 bases; unmatched junction bases: 6. CDR3 length: 14 residues. Germline V gives CDR1 SGHRS, CDR2 YFSETQ.

The chain is built from TRBV6-5 and TRBJ1-2; 9 bases map to TRBD1. The V gene end was trimmed by 6 bases and the J gene end by 4 bases; junction bases not matched to a gene: 9. The CDR3 is 15 amino acids. CDR1 is MNHEY, CDR2 SVGAGI, per germline. This CDR3 reads CASRGTGGAGYGYTF. CDR3 DNA sequence: TGTGCCAGCAGGGGTACAGGGGGCGCGGGCTATGGCTACACCTTC.

This clone has a single count. The chain joins TRBV27 to TRBJ1-6; perhaps TRBD1 as D (5 bases). Germline V gene data show CDR1 as MNHEY and CDR2 as SMNVEV (reference sequence). With 4 bases removed from V and 11 bases from J, the gap between germline ends came to 15 bases. This CDR3 contains 14 residues. The CDR3 region has the DNA TGTGCCAGCAGTTGGGGGACTGATACACCACCCCTCCACTTT. Protein: CASSWGTDTPPLHF.

The chain carries TRBV10-3 and TRBJ1-1; 8 bases match TRBD1. CDR1 and CDR2 from the germline V gene are ENHRY and SYGVKD. The ends lost 3 bases at V and 8 bases at J; junction bases unmatched: 11. This CDR3 has 15 amino acids. Here the CDR3 reads CAISDAGTGTREAFF. The CDR3 nucleotides read TGTGCCATCAGTGACGCCGGGACAGGAACCAGGGAAGCTTTCTTT.